The rows below give T cell receptor beta chains drawn from one sample of a study of neoadjuvant anti-PD-1 for oral cavity cancer. TCRdb's copy holds only in-frame clones and misses some; the assay was immunoSEQ multiplex PCR. In the table there are some 14,000 clones, less than 75% of which are singletons. The sequencing here drew on PBMCs, taken after nivolumab (anti-PD-1) treatment. These receptor sequences come from a person aged 40 to 85 with oral cavity squamous cell carcinoma. CDR3s include the opening cysteine and the closing phenylalanine or tryptophan. Fields, in order: D gene, V gene, clone size, J gene, CDR3 DNA, CDR3 protein. The D gene is left open where the match is weak. For some rows the clone size is stated as once, few or many, or as a class when expanded; others skip it.

d_call: -; v_call: TRBV7-9; clone_size: -; j_call: TRBJ2-1; cdr3_nt: TGTGCCAGCAGCCGAAGGGGGGGCAATGAGCAGTTCTTC; cdr3_aa: CASSRRGGNEQFF
d_call: -; v_call: TRBV30; clone_size: -; j_call: TRBJ1-4; cdr3_nt: TGTGCCTGGAGTGTAGTGGGTTTACTGTTTTTT; cdr3_aa: CAWSVVGLLFF
d_call: TRBD1; v_call: TRBV19; clone_size: -; j_call: TRBJ2-2; cdr3_nt: TGTGCCTCAGGCCGGGACAGAAACACCGGGGAGCTGTTTTTT; cdr3_aa: CASGRDRNTGELFF
d_call: -; v_call: TRBV6-1; clone_size: -; j_call: TRBJ1-1; cdr3_nt: TGTGCCAGCAGTGAACTCTTGGGGGCTTCTGGAGCTTTCTTT; cdr3_aa: CASSELLGASGAFF
d_call: -; v_call: TRBV7-2; clone_size: -; j_call: TRBJ2-1; cdr3_nt: TGTGCCAGCAGCTTAAGACGGTATCTCTATGAGCAGTTCTTC; cdr3_aa: CASSLRRYLYEQFF
d_call: -; v_call: TRBV5-5; clone_size: once; j_call: TRBJ1-1; cdr3_nt: TGTGCCAGCAGCTTGGAGAGCGCCACTGAAGCTTTCTTT; cdr3_aa: CASSLESATEAFF
d_call: -; v_call: TRBV6-6; clone_size: -; j_call: TRBJ2-7; cdr3_nt: TGTGCCAGCAGTAAGGCCGGGACTTCGCCTTCCTACGAGCAGTACTTC; cdr3_aa: CASSKAGTSPSYEQYF
d_call: -; v_call: TRBV11-2; clone_size: -; j_call: TRBJ2-1; cdr3_nt: TGTGCCAGCAGCTTAGATGCGGGCCATCCGGCGCAGTTCTTC; cdr3_aa: CASSLDAGHPAQFF
d_call: -; v_call: TRBV7-6; clone_size: -; j_call: TRBJ1-1; cdr3_nt: TGTGCCAGCAGCCCCGGTAGGGGCTTGGGCACTGAAGCTTTCTTT; cdr3_aa: CASSPGRGLGTEAFF
d_call: -; v_call: TRBV6-4; clone_size: -; j_call: TRBJ1-5; cdr3_nt: TGTGCCAGCAGTGACAATGGACCGGATAGCAATCAGCCCCAGCATTTT; cdr3_aa: CASSDNGPDSNQPQHF
d_call: TRBD2; v_call: TRBV7-9; clone_size: few; j_call: TRBJ2-2; cdr3_nt: TGTGCCAGCAGCCGCCAGCGGGGACCGAACACCGGGGAGCTGTTTTTT; cdr3_aa: CASSRQRGPNTGELFF
d_call: TRBD1; v_call: TRBV19; clone_size: -; j_call: TRBJ1-4; cdr3_nt: TGTGCCAGTAGTGCATCTCTGACAGGGGTCAATGAAAAACTGTTTTTT; cdr3_aa: CASSASLTGVNEKLFF
d_call: -; v_call: TRBV5-1; clone_size: -; j_call: TRBJ1-5; cdr3_nt: TGCGCCAGCAGCTTGAACGGGATAGACTTGGGCCAGCCCCAGCATTTT; cdr3_aa: CASSLNGIDLGQPQHF
d_call: TRBD2; v_call: TRBV7-3; clone_size: -; j_call: TRBJ2-5; cdr3_nt: TGTGCCAGCAGCTTAACGGGGACTAGCGGAAAAGAGACCCAGTACTTC; cdr3_aa: CASSLTGTSGKETQYF
d_call: TRBD1; v_call: TRBV4-1; clone_size: -; j_call: TRBJ1-2; cdr3_nt: TGCGCCAGCAGGCTCGGAGGGACAGGGGACTATGGCTACACCTTC; cdr3_aa: CASRLGGTGDYGYTF
d_call: TRBD1; v_call: TRBV11-3; clone_size: -; j_call: TRBJ2-7; cdr3_nt: TGTGCCAGCAGCTCGGGACAGGGGGCGAGGGAGCAGTACTTC; cdr3_aa: CASSSGQGAREQYF
d_call: -; v_call: TRBV5-6; clone_size: -; j_call: TRBJ2-3; cdr3_nt: TGTGCCAGCAGCTTGGGCAGAAGCACAGATACGCAGTATTTT; cdr3_aa: CASSLGRSTDTQYF
d_call: TRBD1; v_call: TRBV5-1; clone_size: -; j_call: TRBJ2-7; cdr3_nt: TGCGCCAGCAGCTCGGGACAGCCACCCTACGAGCAGTACTTC; cdr3_aa: CASSSGQPPYEQYF
d_call: -; v_call: TRBV7-2; clone_size: few; j_call: TRBJ2-1; cdr3_nt: TGTGCCAGCAGCATGGGACAAGGCCCCTACAATGAGCAGTTCTTC; cdr3_aa: CASSMGQGPYNEQFF
d_call: -; v_call: TRBV5-4; clone_size: few; j_call: TRBJ2-3; cdr3_nt: TGTGCCAGCAGCCGGGAGTTAGAGACAGATACGCAGTATTTT; cdr3_aa: CASSRELETDTQYF
d_call: -; v_call: TRBV27; clone_size: -; j_call: TRBJ1-6; cdr3_nt: TGTGCCAGCAAGGAGCAATATAATTCACCCCTCCACTTT; cdr3_aa: CASKEQYNSPLHF
d_call: -; v_call: TRBV7-8; clone_size: -; j_call: TRBJ1-1; cdr3_nt: TGTGCCAGCAGCCTAGGGTTAGGTAACACTGAAGCTTTCTTT; cdr3_aa: CASSLGLGNTEAFF
d_call: TRBD2; v_call: TRBV25-1; clone_size: -; j_call: TRBJ2-3; cdr3_nt: TGTGCCAGCAGTGATCGAGTAGCGGGGGGGCGGGATACGCAGTATTTT; cdr3_aa: CASSDRVAGGRDTQYF
d_call: TRBD1; v_call: TRBV11-3; clone_size: -; j_call: TRBJ2-1; cdr3_nt: TGTGCCAGCAGCCCTCGGGGACAGTCCTACAATGAGCAGTTCTTC; cdr3_aa: CASSPRGQSYNEQFF
d_call: TRBD1; v_call: TRBV5-6; clone_size: few; j_call: TRBJ1-1; cdr3_nt: TGTGCCAGCAGCCAAAACCTGGACAGGGGGAACACTGAAGCTTTCTTT; cdr3_aa: CASSQNLDRGNTEAFF
d_call: TRBD2; v_call: TRBV6-1; clone_size: -; j_call: TRBJ2-1; cdr3_nt: TGTGCCACTAGCGGGGGCTACAATGAGCAGTTCTTC; cdr3_aa: CATSGGYNEQFF
d_call: -; v_call: TRBV30; clone_size: -; j_call: TRBJ1-2; cdr3_nt: TGTGCCTGGAGTACTGGGGCCCGGGGAGGCTACACCTTC; cdr3_aa: CAWSTGARGGYTF
d_call: -; v_call: TRBV5-1; clone_size: -; j_call: TRBJ1-1; cdr3_nt: TGCGCCAGCAGTCTTACAGGGATGACTGAAGCTTTCTTT; cdr3_aa: CASSLTGMTEAFF
d_call: -; v_call: TRBV6-5; clone_size: -; j_call: TRBJ2-7; cdr3_nt: TGTGCCAGCAGTGGGGGGACCTTCTACGAGCAGTACTTC; cdr3_aa: CASSGGTFYEQYF
d_call: TRBD2; v_call: TRBV29-1; clone_size: -; j_call: TRBJ2-1; cdr3_nt: TGCAGCGTTGAAATGTCTAGCGGGAGGGGTTTCTCCTACAATGAGCAGTTCTTC; cdr3_aa: CSVEMSSGRGFSYNEQFF
d_call: TRBD2; v_call: TRBV9; clone_size: -; j_call: TRBJ2-1; cdr3_nt: TGTGCCAGCAGCGTACTAGCGGGGGTTCAGAATGAGCAGTTCTTC; cdr3_aa: CASSVLAGVQNEQFF
d_call: TRBD1; v_call: TRBV7-6; clone_size: -; j_call: TRBJ2-7; cdr3_nt: TGTGCCAGCAGTTCCGGCCGGGACAGACCGTACGAGCAGTACTTC; cdr3_aa: CASSSGRDRPYEQYF
d_call: TRBD1; v_call: TRBV6-5; clone_size: -; j_call: TRBJ1-2; cdr3_nt: TGTGCCAGCAACCTACCGGGACAGGGGAGCTACACCTTC; cdr3_aa: CASNLPGQGSYTF
d_call: TRBD1; v_call: TRBV11-3; clone_size: few; j_call: TRBJ2-1; cdr3_nt: TGTGCCAGCAGCTTAGGAGGGTGGGGACAGAACGAGCAGTTCTTC; cdr3_aa: CASSLGGWGQNEQFF
d_call: -; v_call: TRBV19; clone_size: -; j_call: TRBJ2-7; cdr3_nt: TGTGCCAGTAGTATGATGGCTACCCTCGGCGAGCAGTACTTC; cdr3_aa: CASSMMATLGEQYF
d_call: -; v_call: TRBV2; clone_size: -; j_call: TRBJ1-1; cdr3_nt: TGTGCCAGCAGTGATCGAGGGGTTGGAACTGAAGCTTTCTTT; cdr3_aa: CASSDRGVGTEAFF
d_call: -; v_call: TRBV30; clone_size: few; j_call: TRBJ1-5; cdr3_nt: TGTGCCTGGAGTGTGGGGTTGGGGGGCAATCAGCCCCAGCATTTT; cdr3_aa: CAWSVGLGGNQPQHF
d_call: TRBD1; v_call: TRBV6-1; clone_size: -; j_call: TRBJ1-2; cdr3_nt: TGTGCCAGCACCGACAGGGGGCATCGCTATGGCTACACCTTC; cdr3_aa: CASTDRGHRYGYTF
d_call: TRBD2; v_call: TRBV10-2; clone_size: -; j_call: TRBJ2-7; cdr3_nt: TGCGCCAGCAGTCCACCGGGGGGAGGAGGCGAGCAGTACTTC; cdr3_aa: CASSPPGGGGEQYF
d_call: -; v_call: TRBV27; clone_size: -; j_call: TRBJ1-5; cdr3_nt: TGTGCCAGCAGTGCTATTCTCGGGGGTCACCAGCCCCAGCATTTT; cdr3_aa: CASSAILGGHQPQHF
d_call: TRBD2; v_call: TRBV7-3; clone_size: -; j_call: TRBJ2-7; cdr3_nt: TGTGCCAGCAGCTTAACGGGGGGACTAAGCTACGAGCAGTACTTC; cdr3_aa: CASSLTGGLSYEQYF
d_call: -; v_call: TRBV27; clone_size: -; j_call: TRBJ2-2; cdr3_nt: TGTGCCAGCAGTTTATACGGTATAAACACCGGGGAGCTGTTTTTT; cdr3_aa: CASSLYGINTGELFF
d_call: TRBD2; v_call: TRBV28; clone_size: -; j_call: TRBJ2-1; cdr3_nt: TGTGCCAGCAGTAAGGGACTAGCGGGAGGAAATGAGCAGTTCTTC; cdr3_aa: CASSKGLAGGNEQFF
d_call: TRBD2; v_call: TRBV9; clone_size: -; j_call: TRBJ2-5; cdr3_nt: TGTGCCAGCAGCGTTTTAGCGGGGGGGCGAGAGACCCAGTACTTC; cdr3_aa: CASSVLAGGRETQYF
d_call: -; v_call: TRBV19; clone_size: -; j_call: TRBJ1-1; cdr3_nt: TGTGCCAGTACCGCGACAATTAGCACTGAAGCTTTCTTT; cdr3_aa: CASTATISTEAFF
d_call: TRBD1; v_call: TRBV19; clone_size: -; j_call: TRBJ1-6; cdr3_nt: TGTGCCAGTAGTATAGCTCCAGGGGGCGCATATTCACCCCTCCACTTT; cdr3_aa: CASSIAPGGAYSPLHF
d_call: -; v_call: TRBV10-3; clone_size: -; j_call: TRBJ2-2; cdr3_nt: TGTGCCATCAGGACTTCGGACAGATCGAACACCGGGGAGCTGTTTTTT; cdr3_aa: CAIRTSDRSNTGELFF
d_call: -; v_call: TRBV5-1; clone_size: -; j_call: TRBJ2-7; cdr3_nt: TGCGCCAGCAGGGGCGGGGATAGATACGAGCAGTACTTC; cdr3_aa: CASRGGDRYEQYF
d_call: -; v_call: TRBV28; clone_size: few; j_call: TRBJ1-5; cdr3_nt: TGTGCCAGCAGTCCCCATAGTTCGGCAAACAATCAGCCCCAGCATTTT; cdr3_aa: CASSPHSSANNQPQHF
d_call: -; v_call: TRBV7-3; clone_size: once; j_call: TRBJ2-3; cdr3_nt: TGTGCCAGCTACCCAGATACGCAGTATTTT; cdr3_aa: CASYPDTQYF